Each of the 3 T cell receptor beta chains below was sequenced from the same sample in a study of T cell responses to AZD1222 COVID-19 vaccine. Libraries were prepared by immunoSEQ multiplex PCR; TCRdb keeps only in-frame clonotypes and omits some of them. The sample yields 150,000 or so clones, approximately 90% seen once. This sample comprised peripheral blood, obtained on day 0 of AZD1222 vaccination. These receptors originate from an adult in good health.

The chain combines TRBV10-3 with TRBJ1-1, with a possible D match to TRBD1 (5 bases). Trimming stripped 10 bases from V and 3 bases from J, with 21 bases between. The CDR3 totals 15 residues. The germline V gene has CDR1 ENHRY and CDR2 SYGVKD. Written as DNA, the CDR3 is TGTGCCACCCAGGGCGGGGCTGGATCGGACACTGAAGCTTTCTTT. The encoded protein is CATQGGAGSDTEAFF.

CDR3 sequence: CASSLRGGPGPYGYTF. The DNA for the CDR3 is TGTGCCAGCAGCTTAAGAGGGGGCCCCGGTCCCTATGGCTACACCTTC. The V and J genes are TRBV7-3 and TRBJ1-2; 7 positions agree with TRBD1. The CDR3 loop spans 16 amino acids. With 1 base clipped from V and 4 bases from J, the junction kept 9 bases outside the gene matches. Per germline, CDR1 SGHTA and CDR2 FQGTGA.

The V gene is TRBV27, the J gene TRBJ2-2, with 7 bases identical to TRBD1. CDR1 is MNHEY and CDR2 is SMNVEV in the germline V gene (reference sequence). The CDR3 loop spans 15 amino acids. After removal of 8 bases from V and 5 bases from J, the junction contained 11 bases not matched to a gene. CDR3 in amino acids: CASGSQGLPTGELFF. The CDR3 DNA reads TGTGCCAGCGGGTCACAGGGGTTGCCAACCGGGGAGCTGTTTTTT.